These 22 T cell receptor beta chains came from one sample sequenced in a study of shared clonotypes between healthy human individuals. The table came from immunoSEQ multiplex PCR; TCRdb's copy has only in-frame clones and leaves some out. This sample has about half a million clones, with about four fifths found just once. The sequencing input was PBMCs. These TCRs come from a woman in her 40s in good health. Some clones in this sample may be carry-over from other donors' samples.

The chain has TRBV5-1 and TRBJ2-5; possible D gene TRBD1, 6 bases. Trimming took off 4 bases at V and 4 bases at J, with 23 bases between the two ends. The CDR3 loop spans 17 amino acids. Germline assignment: CDR1 SGHRS and CDR2 YFSETQ. CDR3 in DNA: TGCGCCAGCAGCGGACACGAGACCGTTACAGGGAGAGAGACCCAGTACTTC. Residues: CASSGHETVTGRETQYF.

The chain uses TRBV19 and TRBJ2-6; 7 nucleotides match TRBD1. V trimming: 6 bases; J trimming: 2 bases; junction bases outside the gene matches: 7. Germline CDR1 is LNHDA and CDR2 is SQIVND (reference sequence). The CDR3 is 16 amino acids. CDR3 sequence reads: CASSRAGGAGANVLTF. The DNA for the CDR3 is TGTGCCAGTAGCAGAGCAGGGGGTGCTGGGGCCAACGTCCTGACTTTC.

This clone was found once. This chain links TRBV10-3 with TRBJ1-5; TRBD1 is a possible D gene (6 bases). The V gene's germline CDR1 is ENHRY and CDR2 SYGVKD. V lost 10 bases and J 7 bases, leaving 17 bases between the germline ends. The length of the CDR3 is 13 residues. CDR3: CASSQGLGQPQHF. CDR3 bases: TGTGCCAGCTCACAGGGTCTCGGGCAGCCCCAGCATTTT.

This chain uses TRBV2 with TRBJ2-7; D perhaps matches TRBD2 (7 bases). The CDR3 consists of 15 residues. Germline CDR1 SNHLY, CDR2 FYNNEI. Trimming stripped 0 bases from V and 4 bases from J, with 13 bases between. The CDR3 DNA sequence: TGTGCCAGCAGTGAAGCTGGGGGGGCGCATTACGAGCAGTACTTC. This translates into CASSEAGGAHYEQYF.

The chain recombines TRBV11-1 with TRBJ2-1; 9 nucleotides line up with TRBD2. V lost 4 bases, J lost 6 bases, and 1 base stayed unmatched. Per the germline V gene, CDR1 is SGHAT and CDR2 is FQDESV (reference sequence). This CDR3 spans 13 amino acids. CDR3 amino acids: CASSSGLANEQFF. The CDR3 nucleotides are TGTGCCAGCAGCTCGGGACTAGCCAATGAGCAGTTCTTC.

This rearrangement joins TRBV18 to TRBJ1-2, with a tentative D call TRBD1 (6 bases). Germline V gene data show CDR1 as KGHSH and CDR2 as LQKENI. The CDR3 loop spans 13 amino acids. V shed 5 bases and J shed 4 bases, with 11 bases lying between them. The CDR3 sequence is CASSGQLVYGYTF. In DNA, the CDR3 is TGTGCCAGCTCAGGACAGTTGGTCTATGGCTACACCTTC.

Of note for this clone: The same CDR3 also results from other DNA sequences found in this sample. V is TRBV28 and J is TRBJ2-2, with no clear D. The germline V and J ends were trimmed by 4 bases and 1 base, with 7 bases remaining between them. The CDR3 is 14 residues long. CDR1 MDHEN and CDR2 SYDVKM come from the germline V gene. The CDR3 nucleotides are TGTGCCAGCAGTTCCGGCCAGAACACCGGGGAGCTGTTTTTT. As protein: CASSSGQNTGELFF.

The J gene is TRBJ2-5, the V gene TRBV29-1; D perhaps matches TRBD2 (5 bases). With the DNA end fitting TRBJ2-7 better, the J assignment may be wrong. CDR1 is SQVTM and CDR2 is ANQGSEA in the germline V gene. The CDR3 is 14 residues long. This CDR3 reads CSVESGVGAYEQYF. Here the CDR3 DNA reads TGCAGCGTTGAATCCGGGGTAGGTGCGTACGAGCAGTACTTC.

Worth noting for this clone: This may be a read error, as it is one base from a much larger clone. Within the sample, other DNA sequences also encode this same CDR3. This chain connects TRBV7-3 to TRBJ2-3; D is undetermined. Trimming took off 5 bases at V and 0 bases at J, with 3 bases between the two ends. Germline values: CDR1 SGHTA, CDR2 FQGTGA. This CDR3 spans 12 amino acids. CDR3 nucleotide sequence: TGTGCCAGCAGCCTTAGCACAGATACGCAGTATTTT. Its protein product is CASSLSTDTQYF.

The genes are TRBV5-6 and TRBJ2-7; D remains unclear. The CDR3 runs 13 residues. V was clipped by 1 base and J by 6 bases, with 11 bases between them. Germline loops: CDR1 SGHDT, CDR2 YYEEEE. The CDR3 spells CASSLLSGPEQYF. Here the CDR3 DNA reads TGTGCCAGCAGCTTGTTATCGGGTCCCGAGCAGTACTTC.

The chain carries TRBV10-3 and TRBJ2-2; weak D call: TRBD1 (6 bases). V lost 5 bases and J 2 bases, leaving 18 bases between the germline ends. Germline CDR1 is ENHRY and CDR2 is SYGVKD. The length of the CDR3 is 17 residues. This CDR3 reads CAISRPTGQRNTGELFF. In DNA form, the CDR3 reads TGTGCCATCAGTAGACCGACTGGACAGAGAAACACCGGGGAGCTGTTTTTT.

This clone has only a few counts. This chain links TRBV2 with TRBJ1-1; D gene ambiguous. The ends were cut back, 5 bases at V and 1 base at J, with 8 bases in the middle. Germline CDR1 SNHLY, CDR2 FYNNEI. The CDR3 is 13 residues long. CDR3 region: CASSLEGNTEAFF. The CDR3 DNA is TGTGCCAGCAGTTTGGAGGGGAACACTGAAGCTTTCTTT.

The chain combines TRBV28 with TRBJ2-2; D is possibly TRBD1 or TRBD2 (5 bases each). V gave up 7 bases and J gave up 7 bases, with 16 bases separating them. The CDR3 length is 14 residues. Germline V gives CDR1 MDHEN, CDR2 SYDVKM. CDR3 sequence (DNA): TGTGCCAGCACCTATGGGGGAGTCAGCGGGGAGCTGTTTTTT. It yields the protein CASTYGGVSGELFF. Full variable domain (remainder filled in from reference TRBV28 and TRBJ2-2): DVKVTQSSRYLVKRTGEKVFLECVQDMDHENMFWYRQDPGLGLRLIYFSYDVKMKEKGDIPEGYSVSREKKERFSLILESASTNQTSMYLCASTYGGVSGELFFGEGSRLTVL.

The gene calls are TRBV7-2 and TRBJ1-3, with 9 nucleotides matching TRBD1. The J segment lost 0 bases and the V segment lost 4 bases, leaving 10 bases of the junction unmatched. This CDR3 contains 18 residues. In germline, CDR1 is SGHTA, CDR2 FQGNSA. Written as DNA, the CDR3 is TGTGCCAGCAGCTCCCTCCGGGACAGGGCGTTCTCTGGAAACACCATATATTTT. Translated: CASSSLRDRAFSGNTIYF.

V usage is TRBV5-6 and J usage is TRBJ2-7; D is undetermined. This CDR3 is 12 amino acids long. Germline V gene data show CDR1 as SGHDT and CDR2 as YYEEEE. With 2 bases removed from V and 0 bases from J, the gap between germline ends came to 3 bases. CDR3 in DNA: TGTGCCAGCAGCTTATCCTCCTACGAGCAGTACTTC. As protein: CASSLSSYEQYF.

The chain uses TRBV5-1 and TRBJ2-7, with 9 positions matching TRBD1. The ends lost 4 bases at V and 4 bases at J; junction bases unmatched: 9. CDR3 length: 15 amino acids. Germline CDR1 and CDR2: SGHRS and YFSETQ. DNA for the CDR3: TGCGCCAGCAGCGACCGTTACAGGGGGCGGTACGAGCAGTACTTC. Protein sequence: CASSDRYRGRYEQYF.

The chain couples TRBV10-1 to TRBJ1-1; 7 bases are a match to TRBD1. Germline lookup yields CDR1 WNHNN and CDR2 SYGVQD (reference sequence). Unmatched junction bases numbered 15, after V lost 3 bases and J lost 2 bases. CDR3 length equals 18 residues. The CDR3 nucleotides read TGCGCCAGCAGTGACCGACAGGGCAAGTTTAACCCCAACACTGAAGCTTTCTTT. It translates to CASSDRQGKFNPNTEAFF.

The chain combines TRBV7-9 with TRBJ2-5; D unresolved. Trimming pared 4 bases from V and 1 base from J, leaving 7 bases between. The CDR3 spans 13 residues. Germline CDR1 and CDR2: SEHNR and FQNEAQ (reference sequence). The CDR3 region has the DNA TGTGCCAGCAGCTCCTCCGGCCAAGAGACCCAGTACTTC. Residues: CASSSSGQETQYF.

The chain recombines TRBV27 with TRBJ2-6, with TRBD2 matching over 14 bases. The trim removed 6 bases at V and 0 bases at J, leaving 4 bases unmatched. The CDR3 loop spans 18 amino acids. Looked up from germline, CDR1 is MNHEY and CDR2 is SMNVEV (reference sequence). CDR3 nucleotides: TGTGCCAGCAGCGGACTAGCGGGAGGAAACTCTGGGGCCAACGTCCTGACTTTC. It codes for CASSGLAGGNSGANVLTF.

This clone was detected only a few times. The J gene is TRBJ1-5, the V gene TRBV19; no reliable D call. Germline-derived CDR1 and CDR2 are LNHDA and SQIVND (reference sequence). Trimming cost V 5 bases and J 0 bases, with 8 bases left between them. The CDR3 contains 14 residues. CDR3 region: CASSEKDSNQPQHF. In DNA form, the CDR3 reads TGTGCCAGTAGTGAGAAAGATAGCAATCAGCCCCAGCATTTT.

V gene TRBV5-4 combines with J gene TRBJ2-1, with 7 bases that match TRBD2. Germline values: CDR1 SGHNT, CDR2 YYREEE (reference sequence). This CDR3 contains 17 residues. Unmatched junction bases numbered 13, after V lost 2 bases and J lost 5 bases. CDR3 in DNA: TGTGCCAGCAGCTTCCCCCCGGGGAGGGGAGGACACAATGAGCAGTTCTTC. Translation: CASSFPPGRGGHNEQFF. Complete variable domain (other parts from reference TRBV5-4 and TRBJ2-1): ETGVTQSPTHLIKTRGQQVTLRCSSQSGHNTVSWYQQALGQGPQFIFQYYREEENGRGNFPPRFSGLQFPNYSSELNVNALELDDSALYLCASSFPPGRGGHNEQFFGPGTRLTVL.

The V gene is TRBV2, the J gene TRBJ2-1, with TRBD1 matching 7 bases. The CDR3 is made up of 15 amino acids. CDR1 is SNHLY, CDR2 FYNNEI, per germline. With V trimmed by 4 bases and J by 2 bases, 5 bases remained unmatched. DNA of the CDR3: TGTGCCAGCAGTGGACGACAGGGACCCTACAATGAGCAGTTCTTC. Encoded protein: CASSGRQGPYNEQFF.